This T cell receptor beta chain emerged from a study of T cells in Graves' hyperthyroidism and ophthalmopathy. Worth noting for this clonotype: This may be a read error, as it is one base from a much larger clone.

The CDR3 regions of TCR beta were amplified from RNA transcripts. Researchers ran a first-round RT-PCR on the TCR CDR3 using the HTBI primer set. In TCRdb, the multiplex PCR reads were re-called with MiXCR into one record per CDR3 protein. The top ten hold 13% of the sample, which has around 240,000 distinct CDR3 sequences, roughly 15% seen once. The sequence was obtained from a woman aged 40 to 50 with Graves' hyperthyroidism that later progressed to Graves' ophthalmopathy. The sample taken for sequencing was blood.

The CDR3 spells CASSSGRGTGELLF. The CDR3, as DNA: TGTGCCAGCAGCTCAGGCAGGGGCACCGGGGAGCTGTTGTTT. V usage is TRBV7-9 and J usage is TRBJ2-2; a weak D match, TRBD1 (6 bases). CDR3 length: 14 residues. The germline V gene encodes CDR1 SEHNR and CDR2 FQNEAQ (reference sequence).